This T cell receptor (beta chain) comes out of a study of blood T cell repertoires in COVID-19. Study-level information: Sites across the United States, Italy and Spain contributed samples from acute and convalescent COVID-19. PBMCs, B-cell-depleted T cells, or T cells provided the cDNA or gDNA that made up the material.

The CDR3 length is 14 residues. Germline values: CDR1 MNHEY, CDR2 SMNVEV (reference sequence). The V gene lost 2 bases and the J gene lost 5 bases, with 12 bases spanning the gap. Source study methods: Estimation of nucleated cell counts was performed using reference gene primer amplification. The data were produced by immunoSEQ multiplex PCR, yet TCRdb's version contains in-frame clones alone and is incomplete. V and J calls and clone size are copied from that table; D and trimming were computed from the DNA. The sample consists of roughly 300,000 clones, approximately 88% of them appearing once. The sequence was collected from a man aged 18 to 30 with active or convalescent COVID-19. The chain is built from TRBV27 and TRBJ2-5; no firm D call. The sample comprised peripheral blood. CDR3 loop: CASSLIEAPETQYF. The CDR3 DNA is TGTGCCAGCAGTTTAATAGAAGCTCCGGAGACCCAGTACTTC.